These 15 T cell receptor beta chains were all obtained from the same sample, sequenced in a study of cytomegalovirus exposure and HLA in healthy donors. TCRdb's copy holds only in-frame clones and misses some; the assay was immunoSEQ multiplex PCR. The sample includes 150,000 or so clones, 90% of them seen just once. Sample: PBMCs. These receptors all come from a young woman in good health and CMV-seropositive.

The chain uses TRBV2 and TRBJ2-3; D is possibly TRBD1 (6 bases). V was shortened by 2 bases and J by 0 bases, with 9 bases between the two germline ends. Germline CDR1 is SNHLY and CDR2 is FYNNEI. This CDR3 is 15 amino acids long. The CDR3 nucleotides are TGTGCCAGCAGTGAAAACAGGGCTAGCACAGATACGCAGTATTTT. It codes for CASSENRASTDTQYF.

The chain recombines TRBV28 with TRBJ1-5, with D perhaps TRBD1 (6 bases). V lost 5 bases to trimming and J lost 3 bases, with 20 bases between them. The CDR3 totals 17 residues. CDR1 is MDHEN, CDR2 SYDVKM, per germline. The CDR3 sequence is CASSPWTATIANQPQHF. The CDR3 DNA reads TGTGCCAGCAGTCCCTGGACAGCGACTATAGCCAATCAGCCCCAGCATTTT.

CDR3 DNA: TGTGCCAGCGGGGCGGGGGCCACGGTGGTAGGACTGTTTTTT. This codes for CASGAGATVVGLFF. The chain combines TRBV6-6 with TRBJ1-4; possible D gene TRBD1, 6 bases. V was pared by 8 bases and J by 13 bases, with 23 bases between. This CDR3 is 14 amino acids long. Germline loops: CDR1 MNHNY, CDR2 SVGAGI (reference sequence).

The J gene is TRBJ2-7, the V gene TRBV9; D possibly corresponds to TRBD2 (5 bases). The CDR3 totals 13 residues. With 5 bases removed from V and 7 bases from J, the gap between germline ends came to 16 bases. Germline V gives CDR1 SGDLS, CDR2 YYNGEE. The CDR3 sequence is CASSSRAPGEQYF. The CDR3 DNA follows: TGTGCCAGCAGTTCTCGGGCCCCGGGGGAGCAGTACTTC. Looking up the rest from reference TRBV9 and TRBJ2-7 gives the full variable domain: DSGVTQTPKHLITATGQRVTLRCSPRSGDLSVYWYQQSLDQGLQFLIQYYNGEERAKGNILERFSAQQFPDLHSELNLSSLELGDSALYFCASSSRAPGEQYFGPGTRLTVT.

This rearrangement joins TRBV11-2 to TRBJ2-2; D perhaps matches TRBD1 (5 bases). Trimming left V 3 bases short and J 0 bases short, with 11 bases between. The CDR3 is made up of 16 amino acids. The germline CDR1 and CDR2 sequences are SGHAT and FQNNGV. The CDR3 is CASSFQGPTNTGELFF. The CDR3 nucleotides read TGTGCCAGCAGCTTTCAGGGCCCGACGAACACCGGGGAGCTGTTTTTT.

V usage is TRBV4-2 and J usage is TRBJ2-1, with TRBD2 matching 10 bases. Losses at the gene ends were 3 bases for V and 2 bases for J; bases not matched to a gene: 4. Looked up from germline, CDR1 is LGHNA and CDR2 is YNFKEQ. The CDR3 contains 16 residues. The CDR3: CASSQPSGGPYNEQFF. CDR3 nucleotide sequence: TGTGCCAGCAGCCAGCCTAGCGGGGGCCCCTACAATGAGCAGTTCTTC.

The J gene is TRBJ1-1, the V gene TRBV7-2, with TRBD1 matching over 10 bases. J lost 1 base, V lost 2 bases, and 1 base had no gene match. Germline CDR1 SGHTA, CDR2 FQGNSA. The CDR3 is 15 residues long. The CDR3 DNA reads as TGTGCCAGCAGCTTACGGACAGGGGGGAACACTGAAGCTTTCTTT. Its protein product is CASSLRTGGNTEAFF.

V and J are TRBV4-1 and TRBJ2-5; 11 nucleotides line up with TRBD1. CDR3 length: 19 amino acids. With 0 bases clipped from V and 4 bases from J, the junction kept 13 bases outside the gene matches. Looked up from germline, CDR1 is MGHRA and CDR2 is YSYEKL. In DNA, the CDR3 is TGCGCCAGCAGCCAAGATTTTTTAGGACAGGGGGCTAGGGGAGAGACCCAGTACTTC. Amino acid sequence: CASSQDFLGQGARGETQYF.

V is TRBV6-1 and J is TRBJ2-3; TRBD2 is a possible D gene (5 bases). The CDR3 runs to 16 residues. The V end was cut by 3 bases, the J end by 2 bases, with 15 bases between. Germline loops: CDR1 MNHNS, CDR2 SASEGT. The CDR3 DNA reads TGTGCCAGCAGTGATTGGGCGGGCAGTCTCACAGATACGCAGTATTTT. This sequence encodes CASSDWAGSLTDTQYF.

This clone was seen only once. The junction and the germline gene differ at one end; a read error may be behind it. The rearrangement joins TRBV20-1 to TRBJ2-4; 9 bases are a match to TRBD1. Germline loops: CDR1 DFQATT, CDR2 SNEGSKA (reference sequence). The CDR3 is 10 amino acids. The CDR3 DNA is TGCAGTGCGGGACAGGGCAATATTGACTTC. It codes for CSAGQGNIDF.

V usage is TRBV28 and J usage is TRBJ2-3; a possible D gene is TRBD2 (6 bases). Germline V gives CDR1 MDHEN, CDR2 SYDVKM. The germline V and J ends were trimmed by 2 bases and 2 bases, with 11 bases remaining between them. The CDR3 has 15 residues. CDR3 residues: CASSLRRDSTDTQYF. The CDR3, as DNA: TGTGCCAGCAGTTTACGGCGGGACTCCACAGATACGCAGTATTTT.

The V call is TRBV27, the J call TRBJ2-1; 9 bases map to TRBD2. Germline CDR1 reads MNHEY; CDR2 reads SMNVEV (reference sequence). J lost 12 bases, V lost 5 bases, and 17 bases had no gene match. The CDR3 consists of 16 residues. The CDR3 reads CASSAMTRVAGVGQFF. The CDR3 DNA follows: TGTGCCAGCAGTGCGATGACGAGGGTAGCGGGAGTAGGGCAGTTCTTC.

This clone showed up just once. The genes are TRBV19 and TRBJ1-2; TRBD1 aligns across 9 bases. CDR3 length equals 15 residues. Germline V gene data show CDR1 as LNHDA and CDR2 as SQIVND (reference sequence). Trimming took 5 bases from V and 4 from J; bases not matched to a gene: 8. The CDR3 is CASSPRTGEGYGYTF. The DNA of the CDR3 is TGTGCCAGTAGTCCCCGGACAGGGGAAGGCTATGGCTACACCTTC.

This chain links TRBV5-1 with TRBJ2-3; 7 positions agree with TRBD1. The CDR3 covers 15 residues. Germline V lookup: CDR1 SGHRS, CDR2 YFSETQ. Germline trimming cut 3 bases from V and 4 bases from J; bases unmatched to any gene: 8. CDR3 nucleotide sequence: TGCGCCAGCAGCTCGAGGACAGGCCGGTCAGATACGCAGTATTTT. Amino acids: CASSSRTGRSDTQYF.

The gene calls are TRBV6-5 and TRBJ2-3, with 7 positions matching TRBD2. CDR3 size: 12 residues. Germline V CDR1 and CDR2: MNHEY, SVGAGI. The V segment lost 5 bases and the J segment 6 bases; nucleotides outside the gene matches: 2. Here the CDR3 DNA reads TGTGCCAGCAGTCGGGGGGTGGATACGCAGTATTTT. Amino acids: CASSRGVDTQYF.